A selection of T cell receptor beta chains follows, all from one sample in a study of OX40 agonist ivuxolimab in advanced cancers. Repertoires were generated with immunoSEQ multiplex PCR, while TCRdb's copy carries only in-frame clones and drops some. The sample holds approximately 70,000 clones, roughly four fifths seen once. Source: CD4+ or CD8+ T cells sorted from blood, taken in a trial of the OX40 agonist ivuxolimab. These receptors all stem from an adult with an advanced solid tumor such as melanoma, head and neck, liver or kidney cancer. Each CDR3 is given with its conserved first and last residue. The D gene is left open where the match is weak. Rows give clone size only sometimes, using once, few, many, or a class for an expanded clone.

>.|.|TRBV7-8|TRBJ2-5
TGTGCCAGCAGCTTATTGGGTACCGACCGCGCCCAAGAGACCCAGTACTTC
CASSLLGTDRAQETQYF
>.|.|TRBV11-3|TRBJ2-2
TGTGCCAGCAGCTTTCTCACCGGGGAGCTGTTTTTT
CASSFLTGELFF
>few|.|TRBV18|TRBJ1-4
TGTGCCAGCTCACCGACTTACGAGGGGTACAATGAAAAACTGTTTTTT
CASSPTYEGYNEKLFF
>.|.|TRBV5-1|TRBJ1-6
TGCGCCAGCAGCTTGAACCGACAGGTTAATTCACCCCTCCACTTT
CASSLNRQVNSPLHF
>.|.|TRBV5-1|TRBJ2-7
TGCGCCAGCAGCAAGGGGGAGGACTACGAGCAGTACTTC
CASSKGEDYEQYF
>.|.|TRBV5-6|TRBJ1-1
TGTGCCAGCAGCTTGGGAGACCGCCAGGTCACTGAAGCTTTCTTT
CASSLGDRQVTEAFF
>.|.|TRBV30|TRBJ2-3
TGTGCCTGGAGTAGGGATCGGACAGATACGCAGTATTTT
CAWSRDRTDTQYF
>.|.|TRBV11-2|TRBJ2-5
TGTGCCAGCAGCTTAACTATCCAAGAGACCCAGTACTTC
CASSLTIQETQYF
>few|TRBD1|TRBV6-5|TRBJ1-2
TGTGCCAGCAGGCGGACAGGGGAGGGCTACACCTTC
CASRRTGEGYTF
>.|.|TRBV6-4|TRBJ2-7
TGTGCCAGCCCAACGACAAGTTGGATCTACGAGCAGTACTTC
CASPTTSWIYEQYF
>.|.|TRBV6-5|TRBJ2-7
TGTGCCAGCAGTTACTCGGAGTGGAACGAGCAGTACTTC
CASSYSEWNEQYF
>few|.|TRBV28|TRBJ1-4
TGTGCCAGCAGTCGGGCCGGGTCTAATGAAAAACTGTTTTTT
CASSRAGSNEKLFF
>.|.|TRBV23-1|TRBJ1-5
TGCGCCAGCAGTCAATCGATCATGGGTCAGCCCCAGCATTTT
CASSQSIMGQPQHF